The 7 T cell receptor beta chains reported below all come from one sample, sequenced in a study of blood T cell repertoires in COVID-19. Method: immunoSEQ multiplex PCR; TCRdb's copy keeps in-frame clones and lacks some. The sample has more than 150,000 clones, just under 90% seen once. Sequencing input: peripheral blood. These TCRs come from an older woman with COVID-19, enrolled during active disease.

The V and J genes are TRBV2 and TRBJ2-1; TRBD1 agrees at 9 bases. CDR3 length: 17 residues. With V trimmed by 4 bases and J by 3 bases, 10 bases remained unmatched. Germline assignment: CDR1 SNHLY and CDR2 FYNNEI. The CDR3 nucleotides read TGTGCCAGCAGTGTACTTTTACAGGGGGCGGACTACAATGAGCAGTTCTTC. This sequence encodes CASSVLLQGADYNEQFF.

The chain recombines TRBV9 with TRBJ2-5; possibly TRBD2 for D (7 bases). Germline V gene lookup returns CDR1 SGDLS and CDR2 YYNGEE. V gave up 4 bases and J gave up 4 bases, with 14 bases separating them. The CDR3 consists of 14 residues. For the CDR3, the DNA is TGTGCCAGCAGCTGGGAGGGGGTCCGAGAGACCCAGTACTTC. This translates into CASSWEGVRETQYF.

The rearrangement links TRBV19 to TRBJ2-5; 8 nucleotides line up with TRBD2. Germline V gene lookup returns CDR1 LNHDA and CDR2 SQIVND (reference sequence). The CDR3 is 13 amino acids. J was trimmed by 4 bases and V by 8 bases; bases with no gene match: 6. The CDR3 is CASGLARGETQYF. Here the CDR3 DNA reads TGTGCCAGTGGACTAGCCCGAGGAGAGACCCAGTACTTC. Full variable domain (missing parts from reference TRBV19 and TRBJ2-5): DGGITQSPKYLFRKEGQNVTLSCEQNLNHDAMYWYRQDPGQGLRLIYYSQIVNDFQKGDIAEGYSVSREKKESFPLTVTSAQKNPTAFYLCASGLARGETQYFGPGTRLLVL.

The gene calls are TRBV10-3 and TRBJ2-1, with TRBD1 as a possible D gene (6 bases). The germline V and J ends were trimmed by 5 bases and 0 bases, with 14 bases remaining between them. CDR1 and CDR2 (germline): ENHRY, SYGVKD. The CDR3 runs to 16 residues. The CDR3 protein is CAISLTETGSYNEQFF. In nucleotides, the CDR3 is TGTGCCATCAGTCTAACCGAGACAGGCTCCTACAATGAGCAGTTCTTC.

This chain connects TRBV15 to TRBJ2-3; D remains ambiguous. This CDR3 region has 13 residues. Trimming shortened V by 0 bases and J by 2 bases, and 3 bases separated the two germline ends. CDR1 and CDR2 (germline): LNHNV, YYDKDF (reference sequence). This CDR3 reads CATSRDNTDTQYF. The DNA for the CDR3 is TGTGCCACCAGCAGAGACAACACAGATACGCAGTATTTT.

This clone occurred a few times. The J gene is TRBJ1-6, the V gene TRBV5-1; 11 bases line up with TRBD1. J was trimmed by 7 bases and V by 5 bases; bases with no gene match: 8. The CDR3 loop spans 16 amino acids. Germline values: CDR1 SGHRS, CDR2 YFSETQ. CDR3 nucleotides: TGCGCCAGCAGTGATTACGGGACAGGGGGAAATTCACCCCTCCACTTT. Amino acids: CASSDYGTGGNSPLHF.

In its sample, this clone was seen a few times. A junction end diverges from the germline sequence, so it may reflect a read error. The chain uses TRBV7-7 and TRBJ2-5; no clear D gene. The CDR3 is 13 residues long. Per germline, CDR1 SSHAT and CDR2 FNYEAQ (reference sequence). The CDR3 region is CASSLGPQETQYF. DNA for the CDR3: TGTGCTAGCAGCTTAGGGCCCCAAGAGACCCAGTACTTC.